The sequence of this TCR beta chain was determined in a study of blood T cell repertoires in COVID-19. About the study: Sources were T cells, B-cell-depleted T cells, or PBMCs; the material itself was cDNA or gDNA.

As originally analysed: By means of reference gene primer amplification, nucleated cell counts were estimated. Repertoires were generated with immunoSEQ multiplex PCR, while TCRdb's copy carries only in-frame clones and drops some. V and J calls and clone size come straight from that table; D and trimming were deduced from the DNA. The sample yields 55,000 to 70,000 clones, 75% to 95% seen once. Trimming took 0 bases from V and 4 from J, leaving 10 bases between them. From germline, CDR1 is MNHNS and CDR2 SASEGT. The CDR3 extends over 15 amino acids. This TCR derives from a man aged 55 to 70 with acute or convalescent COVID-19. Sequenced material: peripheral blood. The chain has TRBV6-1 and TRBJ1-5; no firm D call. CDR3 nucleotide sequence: TGTGCCAGCAGTGAAGCGGTACAGCCTAATCAGCCCCAGCATTTT. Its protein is CASSEAVQPNQPQHF.